A single sample is the source of the 18 T cell receptor beta chains below, sequenced in a study of T cells in Graves' hyperthyroidism and ophthalmopathy. Authors of the study amplified TCR beta CDR3 regions from RNA transcripts. TCR CDR3 underwent first-round RT-PCR with the HTBI primer set. TCRdb fed the multiplex PCR reads into MiXCR, producing one record per CDR3 protein. The repertoire holds 650,000 to 850,000 distinct CDR3 sequences, with roughly 20% as singletons. The sample comprised blood. These receptors came from a woman between 50 and 59 years old with Graves' hyperthyroidism that later progressed to Graves' ophthalmopathy.

The rearrangement links TRBV7-9 to TRBJ1-5; D might be TRBD1 (6 bases). With 5 bases removed from V and 2 bases from J, the gap between germline ends came to 19 bases. This CDR3 has 17 amino acids. Germline V lookup: CDR1 SEHNR, CDR2 FQNEAQ (reference sequence). The CDR3 loop is CASSGVGGRGGNQPQHF. CDR3 coding DNA: TGTGCCAGCAGCGGGGTTGGGGGGCGGGGTGGCAATCAGCCCCAGCATTTT.

This clonotype was detected many times. The genes are TRBV11-2 and TRBJ2-3, with 7 bases fitting TRBD2. The CDR3 is made up of 17 amino acids. Germline CDR1 reads SGHAT; CDR2 reads FQNNGV. V shed 6 bases, J shed 0 bases, and the junction held 12 bases outside the gene matches. In nucleotides, the CDR3 is TGTGCCAGCAGACAGCCGTGGGGGGGGGAAAGCACAGATACGCAGTATTTT. As protein: CASRQPWGGESTDTQYF.

The chain uses TRBV6-1 and TRBJ1-4, with D perhaps TRBD1 (6 bases). The CDR3 is 17 amino acids. Between the trimmed V and J ends, which lost 6 bases and 0 bases, there was a span of 17 bases. The germline V gene encodes CDR1 MNHNS and CDR2 SASEGT. CDR3 protein: CASRDRRLGATNEKLFF. In nucleotides, the CDR3 is TGTGCCAGCAGGGACAGACGCCTGGGGGCAACTAATGAAAAACTGTTTTTT.

This sequence joins TRBV5-4 and TRBJ1-5; TRBD1 agrees at 8 bases. The CDR3 loop spans 15 amino acids. The V gene end was trimmed by 5 bases and the J gene end by 7 bases; junction bases not matched to a gene: 11. Germline V gene data show CDR1 as SGHNT and CDR2 as YYREEE (reference sequence). Written as DNA, the CDR3 is TGTGCCAGCAGTTCCGGGACAGGAGAGGGGCAGCCCCAGCATTTT. Its translation: CASSSGTGEGQPQHF.

In this sample, this clonotype turned up a few times. V is TRBV6-5 and J is TRBJ2-7; TRBD2 matches 7 bases. Germline CDR1 and CDR2: MNHEY and SVGAGI. This CDR3 spans 14 amino acids. V was clipped by 0 bases and J by 3 bases; unmatched bases: 2. CDR3 sequence reads: CASSYSPSGYEQYF. Written as DNA, the CDR3 is TGTGCCAGCAGTTACTCACCTAGCGGCTACGAGCAGTACTTC.

The V gene is TRBV19, the J gene TRBJ1-2, with D uncertain. The germline CDR1 and CDR2 sequences are LNHDA and SQIVND (reference sequence). CDR3 length: 13 residues. The ends were cut back, 9 bases at V and 13 bases at J, with 24 bases in the middle. As DNA, the CDR3 is TGTGCCAGCAGCTTAGCGTCCGACCCAAACCTCACCTTC. This sequence encodes CASSLASDPNLTF.

In its sample, this clonotype was seen many times. J is TRBJ1-1 and V is TRBV18, with 7 positions matching TRBD1. This CDR3 spans 15 amino acids. Trimming took 2 bases from V and 6 from J; bases not matched to a gene: 9. CDR1 KGHSH and CDR2 LQKENI come from the germline V gene. The CDR3 nucleotides read TGTGCCAGCTCACCAGATAACAGGGGTTCCGCTGAAGCTTTCTTT. Translation: CASSPDNRGSAEAFF.

As concerns this clonotype: A read error may explain this, as a much larger clone is one base away. This chain joins TRBV7-9 and TRBJ1-1; D perhaps matches TRBD1 (5 bases). Germline V gene data show CDR1 as SEHNR and CDR2 as FQNEAQ (reference sequence). The CDR3 is 15 amino acids. Trimming stripped 8 bases from V and 5 bases from J, with 21 bases between. CDR3 bases: TGTGCCAGCGGCGACCCTCGTGGGGCGGGGACTGAAGCTTTCTTT. Its translation is CASGDPRGAGTEAFF.

The V and J genes are TRBV6-1 and TRBJ2-2, with D tentatively TRBD1 or TRBD2 (5 bases each). CDR3 length: 16 residues. Germline V gives CDR1 MNHNS, CDR2 SASEGT. Trimming took 5 bases from V and 5 from J, leaving 18 bases between them. The CDR3 DNA reads as TGTGCCAGCAGTCCTCTAACATGGGACCTTACCGGGGAGCTGTTTTTT. Amino acid sequence: CASSPLTWDLTGELFF.

The chain employs TRBV7-9 and TRBJ2-7; D gene unclear. V was cut by 5 bases and J by 3 bases, with 8 bases left in between. The CDR3 is 12 residues long. Looked up from germline, CDR1 is SEHNR and CDR2 is FQNEAQ (reference sequence). The CDR3 region is CASSPRGYEQYV. The CDR3, as DNA: TGTGCCAGCAGCCCCAGAGGCTACGAGCAGTACGTC.

The sample holds many counts of this clonotype. The chain combines TRBV6-1 with TRBJ2-7; 8 bases map to TRBD2. This CDR3 spans 14 amino acids. With V trimmed by 10 bases and J by 4 bases, 12 bases remained unmatched. The germline V gene encodes CDR1 MNHNS and CDR2 SASEGT. Here the CDR3 reads CATHRTSSPYEQYF. CDR3 nucleotides: TGTGCCACCCATAGGACTAGCTCACCGTACGAGCAGTACTTC.

This clonotype was counted many times. This chain uses TRBV29-1 with TRBJ2-6; the D gene is possibly TRBD2 (5 bases). This CDR3 is 13 amino acids long. V lost 7 bases to trimming and J lost 0 bases, with 7 bases between them. Germline V gene data show CDR1 as SQVTM and CDR2 as ANQGSEA. This CDR3 reads CSAAGSGANVLTF. The CDR3 DNA is TGCAGCGCCGCGGGCTCTGGGGCCAACGTCCTGACTTTC.

V and J are TRBV5-1 and TRBJ1-2; 9 bases match TRBD1. This CDR3 is 15 amino acids long. The ends lost 5 bases at V and 4 bases at J; junction bases unmatched: 9. From germline, CDR1 is SGHRS and CDR2 YFSETQ. The CDR3 nucleotides are TGCGCCAGCAGGGCGACGGGACAGGGTCCCTATGGCTACACCTTC. Amino acids: CASRATGQGPYGYTF. Combining the CDR3 with reference TRBV5-1 and TRBJ1-2 gives the whole variable domain KAGVTQTPRYLIKTRGQQVTLSCSPISGHRSVSWYQQTPGQGLQFLFEYFSETQRNKGNFPGRFSGRQFSNSRSEMNVSTLELGDSALYLCASRATGQGPYGYTFGSGTRLTVV.

Many counts were recorded for this clonotype. The chain is built from TRBV5-1 and TRBJ1-2; 9 positions agree with TRBD1. Germline lookup yields CDR1 SGHRS and CDR2 YFSETQ. The CDR3 is 16 residues long. The J segment lost 5 bases and the V segment lost 2 bases, leaving 10 bases of the junction unmatched. This chain's CDR3 is CASSFRTGADVYGYTF. The CDR3 DNA sequence: TGCGCCAGCAGCTTCCGGACAGGGGCCGACGTATATGGCTACACCTTC. Full variable domain (missing parts from reference TRBV5-1 and TRBJ1-2): KAGVTQTPRYLIKTRGQQVTLSCSPISGHRSVSWYQQTPGQGLQFLFEYFSETQRNKGNFPGRFSGRQFSNSRSEMNVSTLELGDSALYLCASSFRTGADVYGYTFGSGTRLTVV.

This clonotype has at least ten counts. The genes are TRBV11-2 and TRBJ2-1; D not resolved. CDR1 and CDR2 (germline): SGHAT, FQNNGV. The CDR3 has 14 amino acids. Trimming cost V 1 base and J 6 bases, with 10 bases left between them. The CDR3 reads CASSLVGLINEQFF. The CDR3 DNA is TGTGCCAGCAGCTTAGTGGGCCTTATCAATGAGCAGTTCTTC.

The chain couples TRBV6-1 to TRBJ1-2; D gene uncertain. The germline gives CDR1 MNHNS, CDR2 SASEGT. Trimming removed 2 bases at V and 8 bases at J, with 18 bases between. CDR3 length: 15 residues. The CDR3 coding sequence is TGTGCCAGCAGTGAACAGGAACCGGTCTGGAGAGGCTACACCTTC. It translates to CASSEQEPVWRGYTF.

This clonotype appeared once. The chain recombines TRBV7-3 with TRBJ2-1; tentatively, D is TRBD2 (7 bases). This CDR3 has 20 amino acids. V lost 1 base to trimming and J lost 0 bases, with 22 bases between them. The germline V gene has CDR1 SGHTA and CDR2 FQGTGA. The CDR3 bases are TGTGCCAGCAGCTTAAACGTCGTGGGGGGGGGCCGTAGCTCCTACAATGAGCAGTTCTTC. Its protein is CASSLNVVGGGRSSYNEQFF. The entire variable domain, with the rest obtained from reference TRBV7-3 and TRBJ2-1, is as follows: GAGVSQTPSNKVTEKGKYVELRCDPISGHTALYWYRQSLGQGPEFLIYFQGTGAADDSGLPNDRFFAVRPEGSVSTLKIQRTERGDSAVYLCASSLNVVGGGRSSYNEQFFGPGTRLTVL.

The chain couples TRBV6-1 to TRBJ1-5; D call uncertain. The CDR3 runs 14 residues. Trimming left V 6 bases short and J 5 bases short, with 14 bases between. The germline V gene encodes CDR1 MNHNS and CDR2 SASEGT. The CDR3 region is CASSPEEYYQPQHF. CDR3 nucleotide sequence: TGTGCCAGCAGCCCGGAGGAGTACTATCAGCCCCAGCATTTT.